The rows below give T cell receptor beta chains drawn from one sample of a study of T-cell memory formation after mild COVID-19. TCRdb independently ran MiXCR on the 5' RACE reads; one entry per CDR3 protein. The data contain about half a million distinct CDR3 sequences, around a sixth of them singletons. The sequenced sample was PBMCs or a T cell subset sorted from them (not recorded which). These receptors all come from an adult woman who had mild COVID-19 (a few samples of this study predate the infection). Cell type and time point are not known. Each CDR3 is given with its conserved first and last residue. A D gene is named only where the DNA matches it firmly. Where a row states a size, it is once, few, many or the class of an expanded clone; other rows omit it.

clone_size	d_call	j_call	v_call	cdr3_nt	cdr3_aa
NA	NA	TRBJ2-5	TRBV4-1	TGCGCCAGCAGGAGGGTCTTGGGAGAGACCCAGTACTTC	CASRRVLGETQYF
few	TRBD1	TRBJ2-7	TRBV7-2	TGTGCCAGCAGCTTCAGGGGGGACAGGGGCTCCTACGAGCAGTACTTC	CASSFRGDRGSYEQYF
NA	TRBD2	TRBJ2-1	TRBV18	TGTGCCAGCTCACGAGGGACTAGCGCCGTCCGGGAGCAGTTCTTC	CASSRGTSAVREQFF
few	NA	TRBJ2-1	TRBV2	TGTGCCAGCAGTGGACCACGTAGCAATGAGCAGTTCTTC	CASSGPRSNEQFF
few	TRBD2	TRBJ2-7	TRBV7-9	TGTGCCAGCACTCCTCGCACTAGCGGGAGTCTCTACGAGCAGTACTTC	CASTPRTSGSLYEQYF
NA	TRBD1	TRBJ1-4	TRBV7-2	TGTGCCAGCAGGTCCGGGACAGGCCATGAAAAACTGTTTTTT	CASRSGTGHEKLFF
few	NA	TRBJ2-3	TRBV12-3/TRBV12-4	TGTGCCAGCAGTCCCACCCTCCCGAAAGCAGACGAATTCCGGGATACGCAGTATTTT	CASSPTLPKADEFRDTQYF
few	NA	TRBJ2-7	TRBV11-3	TGTGCCAGCAGCCCACGGACTCGACCCTACGAGCAGTACTTC	CASSPRTRPYEQYF
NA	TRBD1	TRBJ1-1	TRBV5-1	TGCGCCAGCACCTTGGATGGGACAGGTGGGACTGAAGCTTTCTTT	CASTLDGTGGTEAFF
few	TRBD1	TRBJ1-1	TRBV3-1	TGTGCCAGCAGCCAGGTACAGGGGGCTGGGATGAACACTGAAGCTTTCTTT	CASSQVQGAGMNTEAFF
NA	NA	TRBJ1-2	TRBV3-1	TGTGCCAGCAGCCAAGATGGGGGACGGGCCAACTATGGCTACACCTTC	CASSQDGGRANYGYTF
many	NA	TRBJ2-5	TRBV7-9	TGTGCCAGCAGCTCCGGACGCCAAGAGACCCAGTACTTC	CASSSGRQETQYF
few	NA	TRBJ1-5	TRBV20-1	TGCAGTGCTCCGGTGGGGGGTGGCAATCAGCCCCAGCATTTT	CSAPVGGGNQPQHF
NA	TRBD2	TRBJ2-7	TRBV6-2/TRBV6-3	TGTGCCAGCAGTCCAACGGGGGGTCATCGGTGGCGGTACTTC	CASSPTGGHRWRYF
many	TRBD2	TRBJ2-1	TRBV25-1	TGTGCCAGCAGTGCCTTCTTAGCGGGGGGGAGATACAATGAGCAGTTCTTC	CASSAFLAGGRYNEQFF
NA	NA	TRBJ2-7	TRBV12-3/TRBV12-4	TGTGCCAGCAGTTTCTTCGGACAGAACTACGAGCAGTACTTC	CASSFFGQNYEQYF
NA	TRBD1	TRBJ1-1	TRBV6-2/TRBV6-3	TGTGCCAGCAGTTTTCCGGGACAGGGGAACACTGAAGCTTTCTTT	CASSFPGQGNTEAFF
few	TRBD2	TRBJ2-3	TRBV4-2	TGTGCCAGCAGCCAAGGAACCAGCGGGGGTAGCACAGATACGCAGTATTTT	CASSQGTSGGSTDTQYF
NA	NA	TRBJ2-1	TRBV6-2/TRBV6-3	TGTGCCAGCAGAGGGAGCCCGTACAATGAGCAGTTCTTC	CASRGSPYNEQFF
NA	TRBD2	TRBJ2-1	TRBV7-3	TGTGCCAGCAGCCCACTACCCGGGACTAGCGGGAGTTCTGAGCAGTTCTTC	CASSPLPGTSGSSEQFF
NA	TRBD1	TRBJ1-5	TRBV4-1	TGCGCCAGCAGCCAAGAAGGGACAGGGGTACAGCCCCAGCATTTT	CASSQEGTGVQPQHF
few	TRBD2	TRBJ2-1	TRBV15	TGTGCCACCAGCGTCCATAGCGGGAGTTACAATGAGCAGTTCTTC	CATSVHSGSYNEQFF
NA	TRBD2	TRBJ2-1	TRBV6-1	TGTGCCAGCAGGGGAGGGACTAGCGGGAGGGGCAATGAGCAGTTCTTC	CASRGGTSGRGNEQFF
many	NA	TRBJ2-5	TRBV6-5	TGTGCCAGCAGTTACTCAACAGATCTCGGGGGGACCCAGTACTTC	CASSYSTDLGGTQYF
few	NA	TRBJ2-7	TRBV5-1	TGCGCCAGCAGCTTGCTACAGGGGGGGGTCATTGAGCAGTACTTC	CASSLLQGGVIEQYF
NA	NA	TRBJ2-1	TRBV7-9	TGTGCCAGCAGCTTTACCGGGGTCGAGCAGTTCTTC	CASSFTGVEQFF
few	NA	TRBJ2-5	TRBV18	TGTGCCAGCTCACCCCCCTCAAGAGAGACCCAGTACTTC	CASSPPSRETQYF
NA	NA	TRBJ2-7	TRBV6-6	TGTGCCAGTGAGATGGGGACACTGTCGACCTACGAGCAGTACTTC	CASEMGTLSTYEQYF
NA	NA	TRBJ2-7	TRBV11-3	TGTGCCAGCAGTTTCAAGTACGAGCAGTACTTC	CASSFKYEQYF
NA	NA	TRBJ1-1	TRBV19	TGTGCCAGTAATTTCACCCCTCTGGTGGGGGTTGGTAGCACTGAAGCTTTCTTT	CASNFTPLVGVGSTEAFF
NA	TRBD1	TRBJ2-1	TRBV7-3	TGTGCCAGCAGCACAGACAGGGGCCATGAGCAGTTCTTC	CASSTDRGHEQFF
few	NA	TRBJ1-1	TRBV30	TGTGCCTGGAGTCTGGAATTGAACACTGAAGCTTTCTTT	CAWSLELNTEAFF
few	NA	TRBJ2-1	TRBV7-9	TGTGCCAGCAGCTACCAATTGGATGAGCAGTTCTTC	CASSYQLDEQFF
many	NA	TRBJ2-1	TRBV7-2	TGTGCCAGCAGCTTCGAACTAGCTGAGCAGTTCTTC	CASSFELAEQFF
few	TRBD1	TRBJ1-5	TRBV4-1	TGCGCCAGCAGCCAGGCGACAGGGGGGTATCAGCCCCAGCATTTT	CASSQATGGYQPQHF
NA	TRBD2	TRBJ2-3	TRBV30	TGTGCCTGGAGCCTTTCGGGACTAGCGGGAGGGCCACGTACGCAGTATTTT	CAWSLSGLAGGPRTQYF
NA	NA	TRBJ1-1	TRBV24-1	TGTGCCACCAGTGATTTGGACGACCGAGCTTTCTTT	CATSDLDDRAFF
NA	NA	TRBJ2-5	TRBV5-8	TGTGCCAGCAGCTTCGACTGGCAAGAGACCCAGTACTTC	CASSFDWQETQYF
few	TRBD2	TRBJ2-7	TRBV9	TGTGCCAGCAGCGTACTTTCGGGGGGCGAGCAGTACTTC	CASSVLSGGEQYF
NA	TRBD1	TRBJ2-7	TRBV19	TGTGCCAGTAGTATTGGGACGGGGACAGGGTACTACGAGCAGTACTTC	CASSIGTGTGYYEQYF
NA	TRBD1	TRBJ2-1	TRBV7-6	TGTGCCAGCAGCTTACCCCGGGACAGTCTTTACAATGAGCAGTTCTTC	CASSLPRDSLYNEQFF
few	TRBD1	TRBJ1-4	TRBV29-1	TGCAGCGTCCTGACAGGGGGAGATGAAAAACTGTTTTTT	CSVLTGGDEKLFF